These 26 T cell receptor beta chains came from one sample sequenced in a study of blood T cell repertoires in COVID-19 (dated by TCRdb to about 2020). The library was built by means of the immunoSEQ multiplex PCR assay. Not all clones reach the TCRdb copy of this immuneACCESS table, which keeps in-frame sequences only. Checked studies attribute under half of the gap to unresolved V genes and leave the rest unexplained. The sample yields a few hundred thousand clones; around 84% were counted once. In total, the top ten clones hold 4.2% of the sample. Source material: peripheral blood. The receptor source for this set is a man aged 55 to 70 with acute or convalescent COVID-19.

The V and J genes are TRBV7-3 and TRBJ2-6; weak D call: TRBD1 (6 bases). With 2 bases removed from V and 0 bases from J, the gap between germline ends came to 8 bases. Germline CDR1 is SGHTA and CDR2 is FQGTGA. The CDR3 consists of 16 residues. CDR3 residues: CASSLQGTSGANVLTF. CDR3 DNA: TGTGCCAGCAGCTTACAGGGGACCTCTGGGGCCAACGTCCTGACTTTC.

V and J are TRBV6-5 and TRBJ1-2, with D possibly matching TRBD1 (6 bases). V was pared by 9 bases and J by 3 bases, with 20 bases between. CDR3 length equals 15 residues. Germline values: CDR1 MNHEY, CDR2 SVGAGI. CDR3 in amino acids: CASSVGGAMDYGYTF. The CDR3 nucleotides read TGTGCCAGTTCCGTGGGGGGGGCGATGGACTATGGCTACACCTTC.

The chain is built from TRBV5-1 and TRBJ2-7; 9 nucleotides match TRBD1. CDR1 and CDR2 (germline): SGHRS, YFSETQ. The CDR3 sequence is 14 residues long. V trimming: 1 base; J trimming: 5 bases; junction bases outside the gene matches: 4. CDR3 amino acids: CASSLLQGADEQYF. The DNA of the CDR3 is TGCGCCAGCAGCTTGTTACAGGGGGCCGACGAGCAGTACTTC.

The V and J genes are TRBV5-4 and TRBJ2-2, with 9 bases matching TRBD1. Germline loops: CDR1 SGHNT, CDR2 YYREEE (reference sequence). The CDR3 spans 15 residues. V lost 6 bases, J lost 4 bases, and 7 bases stayed unmatched. The DNA of the CDR3 is TGTGCCAGCACCTCGGACAGGGGAGGCACCGGGGAGCTGTTTTTT. Its translation is CASTSDRGGTGELFF. Full variable domain (rest looked up from reference TRBV5-4 and TRBJ2-2): ETGVTQSPTHLIKTRGQQVTLRCSSQSGHNTVSWYQQALGQGPQFIFQYYREEENGRGNFPPRFSGLQFPNYSSELNVNALELDDSALYLCASTSDRGGTGELFFGEGSRLTVL.

The chain joins TRBV4-1 to TRBJ1-6, with D maybe TRBD1 (5 bases). This CDR3 comprises 18 residues. Germline V CDR1 and CDR2: MGHRA, YSYEKL. V lost 3 bases and J lost 7, with 22 bases in between. The CDR3 bases are TGCGCCAGCAGCCACATCGATATGGGACTTCCAAGAAATTCACCCCTCCACTTT. Its translation: CASSHIDMGLPRNSPLHF.

V gene TRBV6-2 or TRBV6-3 combines with J gene TRBJ2-7; D is possibly TRBD2 (6 bases). V dropped 2 bases and J dropped 0 bases, with 8 bases sitting between them. The CDR3 has 14 residues. The germline gives CDR1 MNHEY, CDR2 SVGEGT. CDR3 residues: CASSYDGSSYEQYF. The DNA of the CDR3 is TGTGCCAGCAGTTACGACGGGAGCTCCTACGAGCAGTACTTC.

For the CDR3, the DNA is TGCAGTGCTAGCCCGGGACTTGAAGCTTTCTTT. Translated, it gives CSASPGLEAFF. The V and J genes are TRBV20-1 and TRBJ1-1; TRBD1 might be the D (5 bases). V gave up 3 bases and J gave up 7 bases, with 9 bases separating them. Germline V gives CDR1 DFQATT, CDR2 SNEGSKA (reference sequence). This CDR3 has 11 amino acids.

V and J are TRBV7-3 and TRBJ2-7, with 8 bases lining up with TRBD2. Per germline, CDR1 SGHTA and CDR2 FQGTGA. V gave up 5 bases and J gave up 3 bases; unmatched junction bases: 15. The length of the CDR3 is 17 residues. The CDR3 loop is CASSKRGGREGLYEQYF. CDR3 sequence (DNA): TGTGCCAGCAGCAAAAGAGGTGGCCGGGAGGGCCTCTACGAGCAGTACTTC.

J is TRBJ2-1 and V is TRBV7-9, with 13 bases lining up with TRBD2. Losses at the gene ends were 9 bases for V and 6 bases for J; bases not matched to a gene: 2. Germline assignment: CDR1 SEHNR and CDR2 FQNEAQ (reference sequence). The CDR3 length is 13 residues. In DNA, the CDR3 is TGTGCCAGTCGACTAGCGGGAGGCAATGAGCAGTTCTTC. Amino acids: CASRLAGGNEQFF. Together with reference TRBV7-9 and TRBJ2-1, the CDR3 gives the full variable domain: DTGVSQNPRHKITKRGQNVTFRCDPISEHNRLYWYRQTLGQGPEFLTYFQNEAQLEKSRLLSDRFSAERPKGSFSTLEIQRTEQGDSAMYLCASRLAGGNEQFFGPGTRLTVL.

The chain has TRBV28 and TRBJ2-7; 7 nucleotides line up with TRBD2. Germline CDR1 reads MDHEN; CDR2 reads SYDVKM. The CDR3 is 10 residues long. CDR3 DNA: TGTGCGGGTGGGAGGGACGAGCAGTACTTC. Amino acids: CAGGRDEQYF. The complete variable domain, with remaining parts taken from reference TRBV28 and TRBJ2-7, reads DVKVTQSSRYLVKRTGEKVFLECVQDMDHENMFWYRQDPGLGLRLIYFSYDVKMKEKGDIPEGYSVSREKKERFSLILESASTNQTSMYLCAGGRDEQYFGPGTRLTVT.

J is TRBJ1-1 and V is TRBV9, with TRBD1 matching 7 bases. With V trimmed by 3 bases and J by 5 bases, 4 bases remained unmatched. CDR3 length: 13 amino acids. The germline V gene has CDR1 SGDLS and CDR2 YYNGEE. In nucleotides, the CDR3 is TGTGCCAGCAGCGCACAGGGGAGGACTGAAGCTTTCTTT. Translated: CASSAQGRTEAFF.

The V call is TRBV3-1 (or the pseudogene TRBV3-2), the J call TRBJ2-1, with D perhaps TRBD2 (6 bases). CDR3 length equals 13 residues. Germline CDR1 LGHDT, CDR2 YNNKEL (reference sequence). Trimming took off 2 bases at V and 7 bases at J, with 9 bases between the two ends. CDR3 loop: CASSQLSGNEQFF. The CDR3, as DNA: TGTGCCAGCAGCCAACTCAGCGGGAATGAGCAGTTCTTC.

The rearrangement joins TRBV5-1 to TRBJ1-2; 7 nucleotides line up with TRBD1. Germline CDR1 is SGHRS and CDR2 is YFSETQ. V lost 4 bases to trimming and J lost 0 bases; unmatched junction nucleotides: 6. The CDR3 has 15 residues. This chain's CDR3 is CASSRDSYSNYGYTF. The CDR3 DNA sequence: TGCGCCAGCAGCCGGGACAGCTATTCTAACTATGGCTACACCTTC.

The chain recombines TRBV4-1 with TRBJ1-2; 7 bases fit TRBD1. The CDR3 totals 13 residues. In germline, CDR1 is MGHRA, CDR2 YSYEKL. V lost 6 bases to trimming and J lost 8 bases; unmatched junction nucleotides: 9. DNA for the CDR3: TGCGCCAGCAGTAAGAGGGGGCTGGGAGGCTACACCTTC. Amino acids: CASSKRGLGGYTF.

This clone was picked up one time. The chain carries TRBV7-2 and TRBJ2-5, with 10 nucleotides matching TRBD2. Trimming took 1 base from V and 10 from J; bases not matched to a gene: 12. This CDR3 has 16 residues. Germline V gives CDR1 SGHTA, CDR2 FQGNSA. The CDR3 reads CASSLVNSGGWDGQYF. CDR3 in DNA: TGTGCCAGCAGCTTAGTGAATAGCGGGGGGTGGGATGGCCAGTACTTC.

The rearrangement uses TRBV29-1 and TRBJ1-2; the match to TRBD1 covers 9 bases. Germline trimming cut 3 bases from V and 2 bases from J; bases unmatched to any gene: 4. This CDR3 is 14 amino acids long. The germline gives CDR1 SQVTM, CDR2 ANQGSEA. CDR3 in amino acids: CSVDYDRGNYGYTF. The CDR3, as DNA: TGCAGCGTTGACTACGACAGGGGGAACTATGGCTACACCTTC.

The rearrangement joins TRBV28 to TRBJ2-5; 11 positions agree with TRBD2. Losses at the gene ends were 5 bases for V and 4 bases for J; bases not matched to a gene: 6. Germline V lookup: CDR1 MDHEN, CDR2 SYDVKM. The length of the CDR3 is 15 residues. CDR3 sequence reads: CASSTQTSGTETQYF. Written as DNA, the CDR3 is TGTGCCAGCAGTACCCAGACTAGCGGGACAGAGACCCAGTACTTC.

The rearrangement links TRBV6-2 or TRBV6-3 to TRBJ2-3; 7 bases are shared with TRBD2. Trimming removed 5 bases from V and 0 bases from J; junction bases left unmatched: 2. The CDR3 contains 14 residues. The germline V gene encodes CDR1 MNHEY and CDR2 SVGEGT. The CDR3 sequence is CASSVAGSTDTQYF. CDR3 coding DNA: TGTGCCAGCAGTGTAGCGGGCAGCACAGATACGCAGTATTTT.

This clone was seen ten or more times. The rearrangement uses TRBV6-2 or TRBV6-3 and TRBJ2-7; D perhaps matches TRBD1 (5 bases). The germline V gene has CDR1 MNHEY and CDR2 SVGEGT. CDR3 length equals 13 residues. Trimming cost V 5 bases and J 5 bases, with 13 bases left between them. CDR3 DNA sequence: TGTGCCAGCAGTCAGAGACAGCTCCACGAGCAGTACTTC. It is translated as CASSQRQLHEQYF.

A few counts support this clone. The chain recombines TRBV4-3 with TRBJ2-5, with 8 bases aligning to TRBD2. Germline lookup yields CDR1 LGHNA and CDR2 YSLEER. This CDR3 has 15 amino acids. The V segment lost 4 bases and the J segment 2 bases; nucleotides outside the gene matches: 6. CDR3 DNA sequence: TGCGCCAGCAGCCTAAGACTAGCGCCTCAAGAGACCCAGTACTTC. It codes for CASSLRLAPQETQYF.

The chain is built from TRBV6-5 and TRBJ1-2; 9 bases are a match to TRBD1. The CDR3 loop spans 15 amino acids. The germline V gene encodes CDR1 MNHEY and CDR2 SVGAGI. V was pared by 4 bases and J by 4 bases, with 7 bases of the junction left unmatched. The chain's CDR3 is CASSLGGQGLYGYTF. CDR3 in DNA: TGTGCCAGCAGTTTAGGAGGACAGGGGCTCTATGGCTACACCTTC.

The chain has TRBV12-5 and TRBJ1-1, with 7 positions matching TRBD1. The CDR3 contains 15 residues. Germline V gene lookup returns CDR1 LGHNT and CDR2 FRNRAP. After removal of 1 base from V and 1 base from J, the junction contained 3 bases not matched to a gene. Here the CDR3 DNA reads TGTGCTAGTGGTTTGGGACAGGGTTGGAACACTGAAGCTTTCTTT. Its translation: CASGLGQGWNTEAFF.

CDR3 DNA sequence: TGTGCCAGCAGTACCCACGCGGGGGGCCAAGAGACCCAGTACTTC. Translated: CASSTHAGGQETQYF. The V gene is TRBV6-4, the J gene TRBJ2-5; 8 nucleotides line up with TRBD2. This CDR3 region has 15 residues. V shed 5 bases and J 1 base; nucleotides not matched to a gene: 6. Germline CDR1 reads MRHNA; CDR2 reads SNTAGT.

The count of this clone is one. The chain carries TRBV7-9 and TRBJ2-3; 10 bases are shared with TRBD1. CDR3 size: 16 residues. Germline V gene data show CDR1 as SEHNR and CDR2 as FQNEAQ (reference sequence). With 5 bases clipped from V and 2 bases from J, the junction kept 7 bases outside the gene matches. DNA of the CDR3: TGTGCCAGCAGCCAAGGGACAGGGGCCTTCACAGATACGCAGTATTTT. Protein sequence: CASSQGTGAFTDTQYF.

This CDR3 reads CASSFTAHSNQPQHF. The CDR3 DNA reads as TGTGCCAGCAGCTTTACAGCTCATAGCAATCAGCCCCAGCATTTT. This chain links TRBV7-2 with TRBJ1-5; D is unresolved. V was trimmed by 3 bases and J by 0 bases, leaving 9 bases between them. Per the germline V gene, CDR1 is SGHTA and CDR2 is FQGNSA. This CDR3 comprises 15 residues.

In its sample, this clone was seen a few times. The chain links TRBV18 to TRBJ2-7; 7 bases match TRBD1. The CDR3 has 14 residues. Germline V lookup: CDR1 KGHSH, CDR2 LQKENI. The V and J ends lost 4 bases and 6 bases, in that order; junction bases with no gene match: 9. The DNA for the CDR3 is TGTGCCAGCTCACGGCGAGACAGGGAAGGCGAGCAGTACTTC. Translation gives CASSRRDREGEQYF.